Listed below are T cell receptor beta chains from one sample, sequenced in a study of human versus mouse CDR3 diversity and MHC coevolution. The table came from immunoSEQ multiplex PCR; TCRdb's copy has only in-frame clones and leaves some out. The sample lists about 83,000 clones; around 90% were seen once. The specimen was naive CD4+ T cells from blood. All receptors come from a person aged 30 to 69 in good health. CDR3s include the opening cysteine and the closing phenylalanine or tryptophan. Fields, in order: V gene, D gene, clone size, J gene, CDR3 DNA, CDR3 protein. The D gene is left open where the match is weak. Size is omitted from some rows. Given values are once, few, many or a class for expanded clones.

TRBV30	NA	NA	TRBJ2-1	TGTGCCTGGAGTGTACAGAGAGGGGGGGGCAATGAGCAGTTCTTC	CAWSVQRGGGNEQFF
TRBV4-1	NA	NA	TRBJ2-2	TGCGCCAGCAGCCCCTTTGTTACCGCGGGGGAGCTGTTTTTT	CASSPFVTAGELFF
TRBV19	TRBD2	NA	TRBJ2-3	TGTGCCAGTAGGCACTTACGGACTAGCGGGGGCACAGATACGCAGTATTTT	CASRHLRTSGGTDTQYF
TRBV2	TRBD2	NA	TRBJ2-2	TGTGCCAGCAGTGGAGGTAGCGGGGAATTTGGGGAGCTGTTTTTT	CASSGGSGEFGELFF
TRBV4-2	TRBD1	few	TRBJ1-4	TGTGCCAGCAGCCAAGATTTTAGGGACAGAAAACTGTTTTTT	CASSQDFRDRKLFF
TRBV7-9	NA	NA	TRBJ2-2	TGTGCCAGCAAAAATGGGCCGGTCGGGGGGAACACCGGGGAGCTGTTTTTT	CASKNGPVGGNTGELFF
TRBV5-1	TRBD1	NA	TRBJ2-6	TGCGCCAGCAGCTTGGTGGTGACAGGGGCTGGGGCCAACGTCCTGACTTTC	CASSLVVTGAGANVLTF
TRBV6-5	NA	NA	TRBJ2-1	TGTGCCAGTTGGGGCGGGGTCTTGGACAATGAGCAGTTCTTC	CASWGGVLDNEQFF
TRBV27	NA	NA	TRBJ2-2	TGTGCCAGCAATAAGAACGCAGGGCCCGGGGAGCTGTTTTTT	CASNKNAGPGELFF
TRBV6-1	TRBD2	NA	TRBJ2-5	TGTGCCAGCACTCAACTAGCGGGGGGGGGAGAGACCCAGTACTTC	CASTQLAGGGETQYF
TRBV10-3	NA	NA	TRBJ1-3	TGTGCCATCGCGGCGAACTCTGGAAACACCATATATTTT	CAIAANSGNTIYF